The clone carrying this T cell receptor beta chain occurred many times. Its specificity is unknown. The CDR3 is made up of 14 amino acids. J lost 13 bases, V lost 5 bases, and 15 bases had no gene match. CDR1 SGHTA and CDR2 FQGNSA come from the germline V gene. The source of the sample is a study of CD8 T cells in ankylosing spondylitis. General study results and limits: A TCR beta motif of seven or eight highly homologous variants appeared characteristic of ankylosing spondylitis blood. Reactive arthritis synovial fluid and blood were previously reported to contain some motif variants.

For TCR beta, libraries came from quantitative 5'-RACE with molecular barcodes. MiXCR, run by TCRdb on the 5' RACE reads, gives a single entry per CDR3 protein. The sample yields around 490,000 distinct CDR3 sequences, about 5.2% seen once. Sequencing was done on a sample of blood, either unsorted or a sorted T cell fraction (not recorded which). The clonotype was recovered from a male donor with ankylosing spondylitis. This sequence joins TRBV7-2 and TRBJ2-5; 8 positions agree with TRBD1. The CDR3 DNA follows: TGTGCCAGCAGCCCAGGACAGGGCTGGGGAGGCCCGTACTTC. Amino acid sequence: CASSPGQGWGGPYF.